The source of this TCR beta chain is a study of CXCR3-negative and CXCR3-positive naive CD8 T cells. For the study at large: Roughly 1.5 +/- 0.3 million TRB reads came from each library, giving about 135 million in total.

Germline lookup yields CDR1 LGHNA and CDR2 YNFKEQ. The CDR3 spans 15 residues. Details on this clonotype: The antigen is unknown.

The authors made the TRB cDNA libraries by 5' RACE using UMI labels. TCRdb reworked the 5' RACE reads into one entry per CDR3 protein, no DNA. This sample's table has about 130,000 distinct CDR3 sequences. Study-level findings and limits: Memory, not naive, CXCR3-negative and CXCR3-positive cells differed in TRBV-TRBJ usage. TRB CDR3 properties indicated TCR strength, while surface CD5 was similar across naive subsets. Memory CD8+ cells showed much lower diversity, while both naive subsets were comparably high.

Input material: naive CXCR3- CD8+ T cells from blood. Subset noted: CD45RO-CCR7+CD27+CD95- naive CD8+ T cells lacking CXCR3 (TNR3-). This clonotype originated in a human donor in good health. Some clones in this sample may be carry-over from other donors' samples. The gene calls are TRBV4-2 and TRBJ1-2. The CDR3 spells CASSQDKWKGRGYTF.